These T cell receptor beta chains were read from a single sample in a study of cytomegalovirus exposure and HLA in healthy donors. Profiling relied on immunoSEQ multiplex PCR, and the TCRdb table lists in-frame clones only, not all of them. Among approximately 150,000 clones listed, 60% to 70% were seen once. Sequencing was performed on PBMCs. The receptors derive from a woman aged 60-75 years in good health and CMV-seropositive. CDR3s include the opening cysteine and the closing phenylalanine or tryptophan. Each record gives: CDR3 DNA, CDR3 protein, clone size, V gene, D gene, J gene. A D gene is named only where the DNA matches it firmly. Not every row has a clone size; where given, it reads once, few, many or a size class.

TGTGCCAGCGCAGGATGGACTGAAGCTTTCTTT	CASAGWTEAFF	few	TRBV2	-	TRBJ1-1
TGTGCCAGCAGACAGGGTACCGAGCAGTACTTC	CASRQGTEQYF	few	TRBV7-6	-	TRBJ2-7
TGCGCCAGCAGCTTTGGCGGGAGCTCCTACAATGAGCAGTTCTTC	CASSFGGSSYNEQFF	-	TRBV5-1	TRBD2	TRBJ2-1
TGTGCCAGCAGTTTATCGCAGGGGGGATACGAGCAGTACTTC	CASSLSQGGYEQYF	few	TRBV28	-	TRBJ2-7
TGTGCCAGCAGGTACAGGGTATCCGGGGAGCTGTTTTTT	CASRYRVSGELFF	-	TRBV7-2	-	TRBJ2-2
TGTGCAAGTCGCTCTAAACGGACTAGCGGGATCTACAATGAGCAGTTCTTC	CASRSKRTSGIYNEQFF	-	TRBV12-2	-	TRBJ2-1
TGTGCCAGCAGTTTTACCGGGACTACCCACGAGCAGTTCTTC	CASSFTGTTHEQFF	-	TRBV28	TRBD2	TRBJ2-1
TGTGCCAACTCCGGCGGGCGCACAGATACGCAGTATTTT	CANSGGRTDTQYF	-	TRBV10-3	-	TRBJ2-3
TGTGCCAGCAGTGCACATAGCGGGAAGACAGATACGCAGTATTTT	CASSAHSGKTDTQYF	-	TRBV2	TRBD2	TRBJ2-3
TGTGCCAGCGTTACCGGAACTAGCGGGCGCCATGGGGAGCTGTTTTTT	CASVTGTSGRHGELFF	-	TRBV21-1	-	TRBJ2-2
TGTGCCTGGATTACTAGCCTGAACACCGGGGAGCTGTTTTTT	CAWITSLNTGELFF	few	TRBV30	-	TRBJ2-2
TGTGCCAGCAGTGCCGGGACTGCAAGTGAAAAACTGTTTTTT	CASSAGTASEKLFF	few	TRBV9	-	TRBJ1-4
TGTGCCAGCAGTTACTCTATAGCGGGAGACAATGAGCAGTTCTTC	CASSYSIAGDNEQFF	-	TRBV6-5	TRBD2	TRBJ2-1
TGTGCCAGCAGTTCCGACGGAGATGCAACTAATGAAAAACTGTTTTTT	CASSSDGDATNEKLFF	-	TRBV28	-	TRBJ1-4
TGTGCCTGGAGTGCCTCAGGGGGGGGAAACACCATATATTTT	CAWSASGGGNTIYF	few	TRBV30	TRBD1	TRBJ1-3
TGTGCCAGCAGCTTAGCCCCGGGTCCCAATCAGCCCCAGCATTTT	CASSLAPGPNQPQHF	-	TRBV7-2	-	TRBJ1-5
TGTGCCAGCAGTGACAGCGGAGAATCGACGCAGTATTTT	CASSDSGESTQYF	-	TRBV6-4	-	TRBJ2-3
TGTGCCAGCACCAGGGACAGGCCCACCGGGGAGCTGTTTTTT	CASTRDRPTGELFF	-	TRBV28	TRBD1	TRBJ2-2
TGTGCCAGCAGTGACGGGACAGGGAGCGCTGAAGCTTTCTTT	CASSDGTGSAEAFF	-	TRBV6-5	TRBD1	TRBJ1-1